Reported below is one T cell receptor (beta chain). Its antigen is not identified. These data are taken from a study of T cells and copy number aberrations in small-cell lung cancer. Overall study results and limits: All specimens were formalin-fixed paraffin-embedded tissue, which is known to introduce sequencing artifacts. Higher copy number aberration burden correlated negatively with tumor T-cell density, richness and clonality. Adjacent lung showed higher T-cell richness and clonality than tumors; density difference nonsignificant.

Patients with resected limited-stage small-cell lung cancer, operated 2008 to 2020. TCRdb keeps only in-frame clones here, not all; method: immunoSEQ multiplex PCR. The sample holds 6,000 or so clones; 65% to 85% are singletons and the top ten take 8.8%. CDR3 length equals 13 residues. Per germline, CDR1 GTSNPN and CDR2 SVGIG (reference sequence). The ends were cut back, 4 bases at V and 0 bases at J, with 9 bases in the middle. The chain employs TRBV30 and TRBJ1-1; D unclear. The TCR was taken from a man between 50 and 59 years old with small cell lung cancer. Material for sequencing was tumor tissue. In DNA form, the CDR3 reads TGTGCCTGGACACAATCCATGAACACTGAAGCTTTCTTT. Its protein product is CAWTQSMNTEAFF.